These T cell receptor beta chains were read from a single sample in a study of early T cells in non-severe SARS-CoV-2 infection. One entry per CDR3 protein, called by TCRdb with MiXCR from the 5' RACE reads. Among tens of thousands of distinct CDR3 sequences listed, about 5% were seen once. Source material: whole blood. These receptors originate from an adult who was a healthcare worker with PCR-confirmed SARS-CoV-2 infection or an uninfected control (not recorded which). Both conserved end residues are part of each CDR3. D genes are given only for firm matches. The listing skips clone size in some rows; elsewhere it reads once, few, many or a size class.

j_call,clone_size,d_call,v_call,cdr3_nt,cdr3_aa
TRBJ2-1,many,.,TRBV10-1,TGCGCCAGCAGTGAGTCGGCGATGGGGTATGAGCAGTTCTTC,CASSESAMGYEQFF
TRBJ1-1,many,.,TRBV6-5,TGTGCCAGCAGTTACGTAGGGCAAGCTTTCTTT,CASSYVGQAFF
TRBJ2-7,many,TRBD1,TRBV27,TGTGCCAGCAGCCTACGGGACAGGCCTACCTACGAGCAGTACTTC,CASSLRDRPTYEQYF
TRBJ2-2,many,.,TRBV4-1,TGCGCCAGCAGCCAAGATCTGGGGAGTGGCACCGGGGAGCTGTTTTTT,CASSQDLGSGTGELFF
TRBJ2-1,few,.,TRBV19,TGTGCCAGTAGTGAGTCGGAGCGAAATGAGCAGTTCTTC,CASSESERNEQFF
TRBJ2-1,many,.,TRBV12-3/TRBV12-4,TGTGCCAGCAGTTTTGGCCGGTCGGGGATCTTC,CASSFGRSGIF
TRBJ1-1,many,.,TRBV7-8,TGTGCCAGCAGCCCTAGGACCGGACACATGAACACTGAAGCTTTCTTT,CASSPRTGHMNTEAFF
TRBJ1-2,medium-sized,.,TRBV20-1,TGCAGTGCTAGAGGGCGGGGGAACTATGGCTACACCTTC,CSARGRGNYGYTF
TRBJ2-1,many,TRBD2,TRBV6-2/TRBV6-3,TGTGCCAGCAGGCGGCCGACTAGCGGGGGGTCTATCGAGCAGTTCTTC,CASRRPTSGGSIEQFF
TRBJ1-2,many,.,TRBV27,TGTGCCAGCAAGGGGCCTCCGCCGAGTTATGGCTACACCTTC,CASKGPPPSYGYTF
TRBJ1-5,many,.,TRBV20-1,TGCAGTCTGGGGTATCTCAATCAGCCCCAGCATTTT,CSLGYLNQPQHF
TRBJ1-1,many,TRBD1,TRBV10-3,TGTGCCATCAGGGTAGGACAGGGGAAGGTGAACACTGAAGCTTTCTTT,CAIRVGQGKVNTEAFF
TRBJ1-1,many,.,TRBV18,TGTGCCAGCTCACCCGGACAGACGAACACTGAAGCTTTCTTT,CASSPGQTNTEAFF
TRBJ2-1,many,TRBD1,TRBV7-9,TGTGCCAGCAGCGCCTCGACAGGGCGGGAGCAGTTCTTC,CASSASTGREQFF
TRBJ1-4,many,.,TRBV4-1,TGCGCCAGCAGCCAAGGGGGTTTGGAAAAACTGTTTTTT,CASSQGGLEKLFF
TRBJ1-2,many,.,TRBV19,TGTGCACCCCCTGGGAAAGGCCATGGCTACACCTTC,CAPPGKGHGYTF
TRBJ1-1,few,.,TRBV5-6,TGTGCCAGCAGCTGGGGCCGGGCCCCGAGGGAAGCTTTCTTT,CASSWGRAPREAFF
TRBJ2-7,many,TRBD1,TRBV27,TGTGCCAGCAGTCCCGGGACAGGGGGTGGGGAGCAGTACTTC,CASSPGTGGGEQYF
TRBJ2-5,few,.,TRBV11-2,TGTGCCAGCAGCCCCCGGGGGAGCGGGTGTCAAGAGACCCAGTACTTC,CASSPRGSGCQETQYF
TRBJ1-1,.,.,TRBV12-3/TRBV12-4,TGTGCCAGCAGTTTAGCTGGGGGGGGAAGGAACACTGAAGCTTTCTTT,CASSLAGGGRNTEAFF
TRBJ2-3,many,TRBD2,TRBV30,TGTGCCTGGAGTGTACACATCCTCATAGCGGGGGGGTTCCAGGCAGATACGCAGTATTTT,CAWSVHILIAGGFQADTQYF
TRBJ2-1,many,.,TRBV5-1,TGCGCCAGCACCCGCTCAGAGATCTACAATGAGCAGTTCTTC,CASTRSEIYNEQFF
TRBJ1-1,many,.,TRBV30,TGTGCCTGGAGTGTAACCACTGAAGCTTTCTTT,CAWSVTTEAFF
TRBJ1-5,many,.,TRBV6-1,TGTGCCAGCAGTGAATATGGGGGGCCCCCCGCACAGCCCCAGCATTTT,CASSEYGGPPAQPQHF
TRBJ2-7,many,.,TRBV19,TGTGCCAGTAGCCCAAGGAGGGGCCCCTACGAGCAGTACTTC,CASSPRRGPYEQYF
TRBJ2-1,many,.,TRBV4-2,TGTGCCAGCAGTGGGGGGACTGGCGACTACAATGAGCAGTTCTTC,CASSGGTGDYNEQFF
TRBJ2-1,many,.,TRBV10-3,TGTGCCATCATAGCCTTCGGTGAGCAGTTCTTC,CAIIAFGEQFF
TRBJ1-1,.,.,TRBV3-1,TGTGCCAGCAGTCTTCTCGGGGGGCCCCGTAAGACTGAAGCTTTCTTT,CASSLLGGPRKTEAFF
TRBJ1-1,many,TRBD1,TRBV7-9,TGTGCCAGCAGCTTACAGGGGGTGGGCGATGCTGAAGCTTTCTTT,CASSLQGVGDAEAFF
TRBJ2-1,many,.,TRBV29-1,TGCAGCGTTGAAGAGGGTCGCCCCTACAATGAGCAGTTCTTC,CSVEEGRPYNEQFF
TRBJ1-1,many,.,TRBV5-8,TGTGCCCCATCTATGCAGGGACGATACACTGAAGCTTTCTTT,CAPSMQGRYTEAFF
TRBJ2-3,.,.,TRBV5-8,TGTGCCAGCAGCTCCAGGGAAGGGACAGATACGCAGTATTTT,CASSSREGTDTQYF
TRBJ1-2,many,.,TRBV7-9,TGTGCCAGCAGCTTCGAGGGGAACTATGGCTACACCTTC,CASSFEGNYGYTF
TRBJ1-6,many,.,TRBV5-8,TGTGCCAGCAGCTTGGATTGGGGCTCGGATTCACCCCTCCACTTT,CASSLDWGSDSPLHF
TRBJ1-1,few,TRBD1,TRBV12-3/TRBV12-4,TGTGCCAGCAGTTTACAACAGGGGATCACTGAAGCTTTCTTT,CASSLQQGITEAFF
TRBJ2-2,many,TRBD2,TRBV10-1,TGCGCCAGCAGTGAGCCAGCGGGAGTGACCGGGGAGCTGTTTTTT,CASSEPAGVTGELFF
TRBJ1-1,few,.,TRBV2,TGTGCCAGCAAGCAGGGAAGCGGAACTGAAGCTTTCTTT,CASKQGSGTEAFF